One and the same sample provided the 9 T cell receptor beta chains below, sequenced in a study of neoadjuvant anti-PD-1 for oral cavity cancer. TCRdb's copy holds only in-frame clones and misses some; the assay was immunoSEQ multiplex PCR. The sample gives around 5,700 clones, just under 60% of which show up once; under 9% is in the top ten. The sequencing here drew on tumor tissue, taken before nivolumab (anti-PD-1) treatment. These receptors originate from a person between 40 and 85 years old with oral cavity squamous cell carcinoma.

The CDR3 region has the DNA TGTGCCAGCAGCCAAGATCAGGGTCTAGCGGGAGAGACAGATACGCAGTATTTT. Encoded protein: CASSQDQGLAGETDTQYF. The J gene is TRBJ2-3, the V gene TRBV4-2, with 10 bases aligning to TRBD2. Germline V lookup: CDR1 LGHNA, CDR2 YNFKEQ. V dropped 0 bases and J dropped 3; count of bases not matched to a gene: 9. This CDR3 is built from 18 residues.

The chain uses TRBV19 and TRBJ2-1, with 9 nucleotides matching TRBD1. Germline CDR1 LNHDA, CDR2 SQIVND (reference sequence). V was pared by 8 bases and J by 2 bases, with 4 bases of the junction left unmatched. The CDR3 sequence is 14 residues long. The CDR3 is CASEGTGPYNEQFF. The CDR3 DNA follows: TGTGCCAGTGAAGGGACAGGGCCCTACAATGAGCAGTTCTTC.

In this sample, this clone turned up a few times. The chain couples TRBV20-1 to TRBJ2-1; D remains unclear. This CDR3 region has 11 residues. Between the trimmed V and J ends, which lost 0 bases and 6 bases, there was a span of 3 bases. CDR1 and CDR2 (germline): DFQATT, SNEGSKA (reference sequence). The DNA of the CDR3 is TGCAGTGCTAGAGATCCCAATGAGCAGTTCTTC. Translation: CSARDPNEQFF.

The rearrangement links TRBV7-3 to TRBJ2-5; 12 bases align to TRBD1. Germline V CDR1 and CDR2: SGHTA, FQGTGA. The CDR3 spans 16 residues. V gave up 5 bases and J gave up 5 bases; unmatched junction bases: 9. The DNA for the CDR3 is TGTGCCAGCAGCAAAGTGGGACAGGGGGCCTTGGAGACCCAGTACTTC. Its protein product is CASSKVGQGALETQYF.

As DNA, the CDR3 is TGCGCCAGCAGCTTGGACAGGGGAGGAGAGACCCAGTACTTC. It specifies CASSLDRGGETQYF. The rearrangement uses TRBV5-1 and TRBJ2-5, with D perhaps matching TRBD1 (7 bases). The CDR3 length is 14 residues. Germline assignment: CDR1 SGHRS and CDR2 YFSETQ. The V end was cut by 0 bases, the J end by 4 bases, with 10 bases between.

V and J are TRBV19 and TRBJ1-5, with no clear D. This CDR3 has 14 amino acids. Germline assignment: CDR1 LNHDA and CDR2 SQIVND (reference sequence). Trimming stripped 0 bases from V and 1 base from J, with 4 bases between. CDR3 loop: CASSIERSNQPQHF. Here the CDR3 DNA reads TGTGCCAGTAGTATAGAGCGGAGCAATCAGCCCCAGCATTTT.

V usage is TRBV30 and J usage is TRBJ2-7; D may correspond to TRBD1 or TRBD2 (5 bases each). V was trimmed by 2 bases and J by 6 bases, leaving 11 bases between them. The V gene's germline CDR1 is GTSNPN and CDR2 SVGIG (reference sequence). The CDR3 runs 12 residues. The CDR3 here is CAWSQQAGEQYF. CDR3 bases: TGTGCCTGGAGTCAACAGGCGGGCGAGCAGTACTTC.

The chain is built from TRBV27 and TRBJ2-3, with D possibly being TRBD1 (6 bases). V lost 4 bases and J 2 bases, leaving 16 bases between the germline ends. The CDR3 loop spans 16 amino acids. Germline values: CDR1 MNHEY, CDR2 SMNVEV (reference sequence). CDR3: CASSSSTGRITDTQYF. The CDR3 DNA is TGTGCCAGCAGTTCCTCCACAGGGCGGATCACAGATACGCAGTATTTT.

This clone was seen a handful of times. The chain carries TRBV29-1 and TRBJ1-2, with D unresolved. V was clipped by 3 bases and J by 8 bases, with 13 bases between them. This CDR3 region has 12 residues. In germline, CDR1 is SQVTM, CDR2 ANQGSEA. The CDR3 protein is CSVDAALLGYTF. DNA of the CDR3: TGCAGCGTTGATGCCGCCCTGTTGGGCTACACCTTC.